This T cell receptor (beta chain) was sequenced during a study of blood T cell repertoires in COVID-19. Background on the study: The study drew acute and convalescent COVID-19 samples from the United States, Italy and Spain. The analysed material was cDNA or gDNA that came from T cells, B-cell-depleted T cells, or PBMCs.

Per the study methods: Amplification with reference gene primers provided the estimates of nucleated cell counts. Clones were sequenced by immunoSEQ multiplex PCR, and TCRdb holds only the in-frame ones, with some missing. Clonal size and the V and J genes are those of that table, whereas D and trimming came from the DNA. Among about 140,000 clones, about 91% were seen once, and the ten largest hold 1.5% to 1.7%. CDR3 length: 17 residues. Germline CDR1 and CDR2: SGHTA and FQGNSA. V gave up 1 base and J gave up 4 bases; unmatched junction bases: 5. This receptor was taken from a woman aged 60-75 years with acute or convalescent COVID-19. The chain uses TRBV7-2 and TRBJ2-3, with 13 bases fitting TRBD2. Sequenced material: peripheral blood. In nucleotides, the CDR3 is TGTGCCAGCAGCTTAGTGTCCACTAGCGGGGGGGCAGATACGCAGTATTTT. Encoded protein: CASSLVSTSGGADTQYF.